This TCR beta chain emerged from a study of blood T cell repertoires in COVID-19. On the study more broadly: Both acute and convalescent COVID-19 samples were obtained from the United States, Italy and Spain. T cells, B-cell-depleted T cells, or PBMCs provided the cDNA or gDNA that served as material.

Seattle's enrolled individuals joined amid active infection and were then monitored longitudinally. Source study methods: For nucleated cells, counts were estimated from reference gene primer amplification. TCRdb's table, derived via immunoSEQ multiplex PCR, lists solely in-frame clones and lacks some. The V and J calls and clone size come from that table; D and trimming were worked out from the DNA. The sample holds about 95,000 clones; approximately 91% are singletons and the top ten take more than 4.5%. Germline trimming cut 7 bases from V and 4 bases from J; bases unmatched to any gene: 9. This CDR3 has 15 amino acids. Germline V gene sequence: CDR1 MDHEN, CDR2 SYDVKM.

What was sequenced was peripheral blood. The chain links TRBV28 to TRBJ2-7; 11 nucleotides agree with TRBD2. This receptor was taken from a man in his 60s with COVID-19, enrolled during active disease. This CDR3 is CASTPSGRPFYEQYF. In DNA form, the CDR3 reads TGTGCCAGCACACCTAGCGGGAGGCCCTTTTACGAGCAGTACTTC.